A single sample is the source of the 8 T cell receptor beta chains below, sequenced in a study of blood T cell repertoires in COVID-19. Clones were sequenced by immunoSEQ multiplex PCR, and TCRdb holds only the in-frame ones, with some missing. The sample includes some 38,000 clones, about 85% of them seen just once. Sequenced: peripheral blood. These receptor sequences come from a man aged 60 to 75 with COVID-19, enrolled during active disease.

This clone was observed a few times. The CDR3 sequence is CASSEVLAIREQYF. CDR3 bases: TGTGCCAGCAGTGAAGTTCTAGCCATTAGGGAGCAGTACTTC. This sequence joins TRBV6-1 and TRBJ2-7; perhaps TRBD2 as D (5 bases). V was pared by 1 base and J by 7 bases, with 14 bases between. From germline, CDR1 is MNHNS and CDR2 SASEGT. The CDR3 is 14 residues long.

The sample holds a few counts of this clone. J is TRBJ2-1 and V is TRBV5-1, with D maybe TRBD2 (6 bases). The V and J ends lost 4 bases and 4 bases respectively, with 15 bases between them. This CDR3 contains 15 residues. The germline V gene encodes CDR1 SGHRS and CDR2 YFSETQ. The CDR3 DNA sequence: TGCGCCAGCAGCGTGGCCGGGAGTGTGTACAATGAGCAGTTCTTC. Translating gives CASSVAGSVYNEQFF.

The V call is TRBV5-1, the J call TRBJ2-1; possible D gene TRBD2, 5 bases. Per the germline V gene, CDR1 is SGHRS and CDR2 is YFSETQ. V gave up 4 bases and J gave up 5 bases, with 13 bases separating them. The CDR3 sequence is 14 residues long. The CDR3 spells CASSLRTGDNEQFF. The CDR3, as DNA: TGCGCCAGCAGCCTACGGACCGGGGACAATGAGCAGTTCTTC.

The chain is built from TRBV7-2 and TRBJ1-5; D is possibly TRBD1 (5 bases). This CDR3 has 13 residues. CDR1 and CDR2 (germline): SGHTA, FQGNSA. V was trimmed by 5 bases and J by 4 bases, leaving 9 bases between them. The CDR3 DNA reads TGTGCCAGCAGCCAATCAGGGAATCAGCCCCAGCATTTT. This codes for CASSQSGNQPQHF.

This sequence joins TRBV11-2 and TRBJ2-7, with 7 bases aligning to TRBD2. CDR3 length: 14 amino acids. The V gene end was trimmed by 2 bases and the J gene end by 0 bases; junction bases not matched to a gene: 1. Germline V gene lookup returns CDR1 SGHAT and CDR2 FQNNGV. DNA of the CDR3: TGTGCCAGCAGCTTACTAGCGGACTCCTACGAGCAGTACTTC. It yields the protein CASSLLADSYEQYF.

The chain recombines TRBV7-3 with TRBJ2-2; 7 bases are shared with TRBD2. The J segment lost 4 bases and the V segment lost 9 bases, leaving 8 bases of the junction unmatched. Germline CDR1 is SGHTA and CDR2 is FQGTGA. This CDR3 comprises 14 residues. The CDR3: CASKPGGGTGELFF. In DNA, the CDR3 is TGTGCCAGTAAACCGGGGGGTGGCACCGGGGAGCTGTTTTTT.

This clone appeared a few times. The V and J genes are TRBV18 and TRBJ1-1; no clear D. There are 14 residues in the CDR3. V was shortened by 8 bases and J by 1 base, with 14 bases between the two germline ends. Germline CDR1 reads KGHSH; CDR2 reads LQKENI. In DNA, the CDR3 is TGTGCCAGCACCAACGTGAATAGGAACACTGAAGCTTTCTTT. Its translation: CASTNVNRNTEAFF.

This chain connects TRBV20-1 to TRBJ1-5; D gene uncertain. Germline assignment: CDR1 DFQATT and CDR2 SNEGSKA (reference sequence). This CDR3 spans 11 amino acids. The V and J ends lost 6 bases and 4 bases respectively, with 7 bases between them. Written as DNA, the CDR3 is TGCAGTGCATCGGGGAATCAGCCCCAGCATTTT. Translating it yields CSASGNQPQHF.